This T cell receptor (beta chain) was identified in a study of cytomegalovirus exposure and HLA in healthy donors (dated by TCRdb to 2015 to 2018). Background on the whole study: An earlier analysis of some 550 of the donors reported about 250 Gb of sequence data and 117 million unique TCR beta sequences from 150 million to 200 million T cells. Every discovery cohort repertoire had been produced on one sequencing platform. In the later analysis, no new phenotypic data were used to find candidate immune exposures; instead, reliance was placed on TCR beta sequences and their occurrence across donors. To predict cytomegalovirus infection status, the study combined high-throughput TCR immunosequencing, statistical association of individual TCRs with disease status, and machine learning. A later genetic analysis took genome-wide SNP genotypes for about 55% of the 666 donors and used that subset as a discovery cohort. The study was designed to test whether signatures of past pathogen exposure could be identified by cataloging public T cell receptors. Of the approximately 370 genotyped donors, over 80% were placed in the genetic ancestry cluster associated with self-reported Caucasian donors. Along with the roughly 710-subject first cohort, a separate validation cohort of over 90 different subjects was used. Alongside the repertoire data, information on donor age, sex, ethnicity and CMV serostatus was compiled. A later analysis re-analyzed previously published TCR beta repertoires from 660 or so donors and added high-resolution HLA genotyping to study TCR occurrence patterns. Among some 400 genotyped donors of the cohort, an average of around 240,000 unique TCR beta nucleotide sequences was sequenced per donor, of which about 20% were non-productive. Both class I and class II loci were covered by HLA typing, at four-digit resolution. The number of donors typed differed by locus, with about 620-630 for A, B, C, DRB1 and DQB1, roughly 520 for DQA1, nearly 610 for DPA1, and some 440 for DPB1. The T cell repertoires of under 750 subjects were profiled by immunosequencing and related to cytomegalovirus serostatus. An early release covering 550 to 650 HLA-typed donors comprised about 300 gigabases of sequencing data and around 86 million unique TCR sequences. An earlier analysis of 587 of the donors applied high-throughput TCR beta sequencing to assess whether each TCR beta V gene segment acted as functional or pseudogenic. Four to six DR-DQ haplotypes were handled as single units for association and clustering, since linkage in the cohort was strong.

Paper-wide results and their limitations: Because HLA typing was unavailable for some donors at each locus, only the typed subset was used in association tests. The classifier was reported to diagnose cytomegalovirus status with high specificity and sensitivity in both the original cohort and the validation cohort. A cluster of highly shared sequence variants was judged likely to be a technical artifact of the sequencing pipeline. Because the 87-base-pair reads could not distinguish some IMGT-functional V segments, including TRBV6-2 and TRBV6-3, those segments were excluded. A total of roughly 160 TCR beta chains were listed by the study as associated with cytomegalovirus. Because counts were too low, 15 to 20 rarely observed V segments, including chromosome 9 orphons, were left out of the earlier analysis of some 600 of the donors. In a later analysis, several top co-occurrence clusters were reported to appear linked to parvovirus B19, influenza, CMV and Epstein-Barr virus. Roughly uniform sequencing depth across donors was assumed in presence/absence analyses, although this assumption may not hold. In vitro tests confirmed that a few of the cytomegalovirus-associated TCR beta chains recognize cytomegalovirus antigens. In a later genetic analysis, a missense DCLRE1C variant was associated with V-gene and J-gene trimming of TCR beta chains, and the association was replicated in an independent cohort. According to a later analysis, TCR association rates differed among HLA loci, with DRB1 alleles showing the most associated TCRs and HLA-C alleles showing the fewest. In an earlier analysis of roughly 560 of the donors, most TCR beta V segments were observed in productive rearrangements about 87% or about 30% of the time, broadly matching IMGT annotations. A later genetic analysis reported fewer N-insertions in productive TCRs among donors in an Asian-associated ancestry cluster than the approximately 670-donor mean. In this cohort, only TCR beta chains were sequenced, and detectable features were limited by the absence of alpha or paired-chain data. In a later analysis, most CMV-associated TCR beta chains were found to appear HLA-restricted, with HLA associations seemingly driven largely by CMV exposure. The authors suggested that the approach could potentially be extended to other disease states and immunological phenotypes. Assigning TCR associations to individual alleles was difficult when HLA alleles, especially DR and DQ, strongly co-occurred. A further reported finding was that TCR beta sequences accurately predicted the HLA-A and HLA-B alleles for most subjects in the first cohort. For the cohort, immune exposure information was limited to CMV serostatus. Compared with equally common non-associated chains, HLA-associated TCR beta chains in a later analysis were more clonally expanded and had lower generation probabilities. Correlated functional status among segregating V segments might reflect linkage disequilibrium, but an unknown experimental factor could not be ruled out. Most TCR sequences were observed very rarely across donors, whereas some public TCRs were present in many individuals. A later analysis associated 15,000 to 20,000 TCR beta sequences with specific HLA alleles at a false discovery rate of 0.05.

The library was produced with the immunoSEQ multiplex PCR assay. For the multiplex PCR, a mixture combining 60 forward primers for TCR Vbeta segments and 13 reverse primers for TCR Jbeta segments was used. The CDR3 region of rearranged TCR beta genes was amplified from genomic DNA with a multiplex PCR assay. Amplified TCR beta libraries were sequenced as 87-base-pair reads on the Illumina HiSeq System. Per the original workflow: A later analysis tallied 75 million to 95 million unique TCR beta chains across the 700 or so repertoires, and about 12 million of those chains were shared by two or more donors. Raw reads were error-corrected and collapsed into unique sequences by a nearest-neighbor algorithm in which closely related sequences were merged to remove PCR and sequencing errors. CDR3 sequences were aligned to IMGT reference sequences to assign V, D and J gene segments. For a sequence to be retained, a match of at least six nucleotides was required to both a V gene segment and a J gene segment. Rearrangements were called productive when the CDR3 lacked stop codons and stayed in frame with V and J; all others were non-productive. Following IMGT convention, CDR3 was defined as the stretch from the second conserved V-encoded cysteine to the conserved J-encoded phenylalanine. In an earlier analysis of around 540 of the donors, sequences lacking an unambiguous match to a single V gene segment were excluded. In an earlier analysis of some 590 of the donors, a V segment was called functional when productive rearrangements were above 56.7%, and segregating when the standard deviation between donors exceeded 5%. A statistical classification framework was built for diagnosing cytomegalovirus status from the catalog of TCR beta chain sequences. A later analysis assigned V and J genes by comparing TCR nucleotide sequences with IMGT/GENE-DB human TR gene sequences. Using the TCRdist pipeline, a later analysis assigned CDR3 sequences along with most-parsimonious VDJ recombination scenarios. In a later analysis, each TCR beta chain was defined by its CDR3 amino acid sequence together with its V-gene family, and reads without a unique V-gene family were excluded. A later analysis removed roughly 590 highly shared, low-generation-probability nucleotide sequences to deal with suspected cross-contamination and a sequencing artifact. For each public chain, a later analysis derived a clonal expansion index from normalized ranks of inferred template counts within each repertoire. In a later analysis, generation probabilities were computed with a VDJ recombination model fitted to out-of-frame rearrangements, and the resulting probabilities were checked against IGoR. In a later analysis, TCR-TCR, TCR-HLA and TCR-CMV co-occurrence was scored with hypergeometric tests, and a repertoire-size bias correction was applied to TCR pairs. In a later analysis, false discovery rates were estimated by permuting HLA or CMV assignments 20 times. In a later analysis, co-occurring TCRs were grouped with DBSCAN, and TCRdist sequence similarity was added when clustering was performed within HLA-allele-positive subsets. Repertoires with fewer than 30,000 or more than 120,000 public chains were left out of co-occurrence clustering, as were a handful of repertoires with anomalous nucleotide sharing. The table comes from immuneACCESS by way of TCRdb, which keeps in-frame sequences with V and J called. Part of the clones is missing from these tables; in studies checked, under half for an unresolved V gene and the rest for unknown reasons. The DNA was the basis for D and trimming; V, J and clone size are from that table. Present in this sample are 100,000 to 150,000 clones, around three quarters of which were seen just once. Of the sample, around 13% falls within the top ten clones.

A distance of 10 bases separates the germline ends of V and J, which lose 4 bases and 0 bases respectively. CDR1 and CDR2 were assigned from the germline V gene as MNHEY and SVGAGI. From its cysteine to its phenylalanine, the CDR3 spans 14 amino acids. The CDR3 DNA has 42 bases and is translated from base 1. In the case of this clone: No cognate antigen has been identified for it. No base-level quality is on record; no much larger clone is a single base apart.

In total, more than 500 healthy bone marrow donors made up the cohort. All cohort members were sampled while nominally healthy, although unrecorded immune exposures were likely present. The donor tested CMV seropositive, placing the donor among the 289 seropositive members of the cohort. Every donor gave a peripheral blood sample, and the peripheral blood mononuclear cells from that sample were used for TCR beta sequencing. Genomic DNA was extracted from the blood cell samples with the Qiagen DNeasy Blood Extraction Kit. The sequence came from a woman between 40 and 55 years old in good health and CMV-seropositive. The sequenced sample consisted of PBMCs. Recombination linked TRBV6-5 to TRBJ2-7; the D gene lacks a confident call. The CDR3 protein: CASSLDGSSYEQYF. In nucleotide form, the sequence is TGTGCCAGCAGTTTAGACGGGTCCTCCTACGAGCAGTACTTC.